The 15 T cell receptor beta chains given below trace back to one sample, sequenced in a study of cytomegalovirus exposure and HLA in healthy donors. 13 Jbeta primers and 60 Vbeta primers were used for the PCR. Clones were sequenced by immunoSEQ multiplex PCR, and TCRdb holds only the in-frame ones, with some missing. The profile shows roughly 93,000 clones, around 74% of them singletons. Sequenced sample: PBMCs. Receptors were obtained from a male donor in good health and CMV-seronegative.

This chain joins TRBV7-2 and TRBJ1-4; maybe TRBD1 (6 bases). CDR1 is SGHTA and CDR2 is FQGNSA in the germline V gene. With 2 bases removed from V and 6 bases from J, the gap between germline ends came to 10 bases. There are 14 residues in the CDR3. CDR3 nucleotide sequence: TGTGCCAGCAGCTTATTAGGGGGGGATGAAAAACTGTTTTTT. As protein: CASSLLGGDEKLFF.

The chain uses TRBV5-4 and TRBJ1-2; D gene uncertain. The CDR3 covers 13 residues. Germline V gene sequence: CDR1 SGHNT, CDR2 YYREEE (reference sequence). V lost 3 bases and J 7 bases, leaving 13 bases between the germline ends. CDR3 sequence reads: CASSSGVVGGYTF. The CDR3 DNA reads TGTGCCAGCAGCTCCGGGGTAGTGGGTGGCTACACCTTC.

This chain connects TRBV27 to TRBJ2-1; no reliable D call. This CDR3 has 14 amino acids. V was shortened by 2 bases and J by 0 bases, with 5 bases between the two germline ends. From germline, CDR1 is MNHEY and CDR2 SMNVEV (reference sequence). DNA for the CDR3: TGTGCCAGCAGTTTAGCCAGCTCCTACAATGAGCAGTTCTTC. It is translated as CASSLASSYNEQFF.

The rearrangement links TRBV6-5 to TRBJ1-1; 7 positions match TRBD1. The CDR3 length is 15 residues. CDR1 is MNHEY, CDR2 SVGAGI, per germline. Unmatched junction bases numbered 8, after V lost 1 base and J lost 6 bases. DNA of the CDR3: TGTGCCAGCAGTTACTTTGGGACAGCAAAAGCTGAAGCTTTCTTT. Its translation is CASSYFGTAKAEAFF.

The V call is TRBV15, the J call TRBJ2-7; 12 bases agree with TRBD1. Germline CDR1 and CDR2: LNHNV and YYDKDF (reference sequence). The V segment lost 3 bases and the J segment 6 bases; nucleotides outside the gene matches: 12. The CDR3 is 17 residues long. CDR3 sequence reads: CATSRATTGTGGCEQYF. CDR3 DNA: TGTGCCACCAGCAGGGCAACCACCGGGACAGGGGGCTGCGAGCAGTACTTC.

Judged by abundance, this clone is medium-sized. The CDR3 loop is CASWTGIGELFF. CDR3 DNA sequence: TGTGCCAGTTGGACAGGAATCGGGGAGCTGTTTTTT. This rearrangement joins TRBV6-5 to TRBJ2-2; 7 nucleotides match TRBD1. Germline V gives CDR1 MNHEY, CDR2 SVGAGI. V lost 9 bases to trimming and J lost 7 bases; unmatched junction nucleotides: 5. The CDR3 totals 12 residues.

The gene calls are TRBV6-1 and TRBJ2-1, with TRBD2 matching 11 bases. The CDR3 length is 15 residues. The J segment lost 2 bases and the V segment lost 4 bases, leaving 1 base of the junction unmatched. The V gene's germline CDR1 is MNHNS and CDR2 SASEGT. For the CDR3, the DNA is TGTGCCAGCAGTGGACTAGCGGGGACCTACAATGAGCAGTTCTTC. Protein sequence: CASSGLAGTYNEQFF.

Only one count was recorded for this clone. The rearrangement joins TRBV4-2 to TRBJ2-1; 7 bases map to TRBD2. From germline, CDR1 is LGHNA and CDR2 YNFKEQ. The J segment lost 2 bases and the V segment lost 1 base, leaving 5 bases of the junction unmatched. This CDR3 has 16 amino acids. Here the CDR3 reads CASSQVEGGAYNEQFF. Written as DNA, the CDR3 is TGTGCCAGCAGCCAAGTGGAGGGAGGGGCCTACAATGAGCAGTTCTTC.

The J gene is TRBJ2-1, the V gene TRBV29-1, with a possible D match to TRBD1 (5 bases). CDR1 and CDR2 from the germline V gene are SQVTM and ANQGSEA. This CDR3 is built from 12 residues. Deletions cut 7 bases from V and 9 bases from J, with 16 bases between. CDR3 nucleotide sequence: TGCAGCGGTTTGGACAACACGCCTGAGCAGTTCTTC. Translating gives CSGLDNTPEQFF.

The chain has TRBV19 and TRBJ2-1, with 9 positions matching TRBD1. After removal of 4 bases from V and 3 bases from J, the junction contained 13 bases not matched to a gene. The CDR3 is 18 residues long. Germline-derived CDR1 and CDR2 are LNHDA and SQIVND (reference sequence). CDR3 coding DNA: TGTGCCAGTAGTACAAGAGCCCGAACAGGGGGCCTCTACAATGAGCAGTTCTTC. The encoded protein is CASSTRARTGGLYNEQFF. Looking up the rest from reference TRBV19 and TRBJ2-1 gives the full variable domain: DGGITQSPKYLFRKEGQNVTLSCEQNLNHDAMYWYRQDPGQGLRLIYYSQIVNDFQKGDIAEGYSVSREKKESFPLTVTSAQKNPTAFYLCASSTRARTGGLYNEQFFGPGTRLTVL.

This clone appeared a single time. The chain joins TRBV9 to TRBJ1-1; tentative D call: TRBD1 (6 bases). This CDR3 is 15 amino acids long. V was cut by 4 bases and J by 1 base, with 14 bases left in between. The germline V gene encodes CDR1 SGDLS and CDR2 YYNGEE. The CDR3 reads CASSPSGATNTEAFF. The CDR3 DNA reads TGTGCCAGCAGCCCCTCAGGGGCTACGAACACTGAAGCTTTCTTT.

The rearrangement links TRBV5-4 to TRBJ2-1, with D hard to call. CDR3 size: 15 residues. CDR1 is SGHNT, CDR2 YYREEE, per germline (reference sequence). Trimming took off 1 base at V and 5 bases at J, with 13 bases between the two ends. The CDR3, as DNA: TGTGCCAGCAGCTTGAGTGGGCCCCACAACAATGAGCAGTTCTTC. This sequence encodes CASSLSGPHNNEQFF.

This chain connects TRBV5-1 to TRBJ2-4; D perhaps matches TRBD1 (6 bases). CDR1 SGHRS and CDR2 YFSETQ come from the germline V gene. V lost 4 bases to trimming and J lost 1 base, with 9 bases between them. This CDR3 is 14 amino acids long. The CDR3 loop is CASSPQGAKNIQYF. CDR3 coding DNA: TGCGCCAGCAGCCCCCAGGGGGCCAAAAACATTCAGTACTTC.

This sequence joins TRBV10-3 and TRBJ2-2, with a possible D match to TRBD1 (6 bases). Germline assignment: CDR1 ENHRY and CDR2 SYGVKD. This CDR3 spans 14 amino acids. With 6 bases removed from V and 2 bases from J, the gap between germline ends came to 10 bases. The CDR3 loop reads CAIRTGSNTGELFF. The DNA for the CDR3 is TGTGCCATCAGGACAGGTTCTAACACCGGGGAGCTGTTTTTT.

V and J are TRBV7-2 and TRBJ2-5; no definite D call. Deletions cut 0 bases from V and 4 bases from J, with 12 bases between. CDR3 length equals 15 residues. From germline, CDR1 is SGHTA and CDR2 FQGNSA. The CDR3 nucleotides are TGTGCCAGCAGCTTAGCGAAAGGAGCTCCAGAGACCCAGTACTTC. It translates to CASSLAKGAPETQYF.